The TCR beta chain under discussion was sequenced for a study of blood T cell repertoires in COVID-19. Study-level information: Sample material is recorded as cDNA or gDNA derived from T cells, B-cell-depleted T cells, or PBMCs.

Per the study methods: Reference gene primer amplification gave nucleated cell count estimates. Measured with immunoSEQ multiplex PCR; TCRdb has only the in-frame clones, and not every one. V, J and clone size reflect that table, while D and trimming were determined from the DNA. The sample contains 200,000 to 300,000 clones, approximately 88% of which appear only once. Categorization into cohorts depended on clinical history that participants reported. The CDR3 covers 16 residues. The germline V gene encodes CDR1 LNHDA and CDR2 SQIVND (reference sequence). V trimming: 0 bases; J trimming: 7 bases; junction bases outside the gene matches: 9.

Sequences were obtained from PBMCs or T cells enriched from blood (not recorded which). The chain carries TRBV19 and TRBJ1-5; TRBD1 agrees at 7 bases. The origin of this receptor is a woman aged 40 to 55 with acute COVID-19. The CDR3 region has the DNA TGTGCCAGTAGTATAGATCCCGACAGGGTTTGGCAGCCCCAGCATTTT. Protein product: CASSIDPDRVWQPQHF.